The 10 T cell receptor beta chains listed next were all sequenced from one sample in a study of cytomegalovirus exposure and HLA in healthy donors. PCR involved 60 Vbeta and 13 Jbeta primers. Profiled with immunoSEQ multiplex PCR; TCRdb holds only in-frame clones, not every one. The sample has about 170,000 clones, 84% seen once; the top ten hold 4.8%. The sequenced sample consisted of PBMCs. These receptors were taken from a girl under 18 in good health and CMV-seropositive.

The chain carries TRBV27 and TRBJ2-7, with TRBD1 identical over 8 bases. J lost 0 bases, V lost 5 bases, and 12 bases had no gene match. This CDR3 is built from 17 residues. Germline V gene data show CDR1 as MNHEY and CDR2 as SMNVEV (reference sequence). The CDR3 coding sequence is TGTGCCAGCAGTCCCCTCAGGGGGCAGGGGGTCTCCTACGAGCAGTACTTC. Amino acids: CASSPLRGQGVSYEQYF.

This clone appeared a few times. The CDR3: CASRRTDTDTQYF. The CDR3 nucleotides are TGTGCCAGCAGGCGGACAGACACAGATACGCAGTATTTT. The rearrangement joins TRBV6-4 to TRBJ2-3, with D maybe TRBD1 (6 bases). Trimming removed 6 bases from V and 2 bases from J, with 9 bases in between. From germline, CDR1 is MRHNA and CDR2 SNTAGT. This CDR3 comprises 13 residues.

The V gene is TRBV9, the J gene TRBJ1-3; 7 bases agree with TRBD1. This CDR3 has 14 residues. With 0 bases clipped from V and 6 bases from J, the junction kept 3 bases outside the gene matches. The germline V gene has CDR1 SGDLS and CDR2 YYNGEE. The CDR3 nucleotides are TGTGCCAGCAGCGTAGGAGGGGGCCCAAACACCATATATTTT. As protein: CASSVGGGPNTIYF.

The rearrangement joins TRBV11-2 to TRBJ1-2; no firm D call. Germline assignment: CDR1 SGHAT and CDR2 FQNNGV. This CDR3 contains 13 residues. The V and J ends lost 5 bases and 4 bases respectively, with 11 bases between them. CDR3 bases: TGTGCCAGCAGCCTACCGGTCGTCTATGGCTACACCTTC. Amino acids: CASSLPVVYGYTF.

The gene calls are TRBV19 and TRBJ1-2; no reliable D call. Trimming stripped 4 bases from V and 4 bases from J, with 16 bases between. The CDR3 loop spans 15 amino acids. CDR1 is LNHDA, CDR2 SQIVND, per germline (reference sequence). The CDR3 DNA reads as TGTGCCAGTAGTAGCACCGGGAGCGGCGGCTATGGCTACACCTTC. Translation: CASSSTGSGGYGYTF.

The chain carries TRBV19 and TRBJ1-1; the D gene is possibly TRBD1 (6 bases). The germline CDR1 and CDR2 sequences are LNHDA and SQIVND (reference sequence). The CDR3 is 16 amino acids. Trimming removed 5 bases at V and 1 base at J, with 17 bases between. This CDR3 is CASSPRQDRRNTEAFF. The CDR3, as DNA: TGTGCCAGTAGTCCACGACAGGATAGAAGGAACACTGAAGCTTTCTTT.

The chain employs TRBV9 and TRBJ1-2; TRBD1 matches 9 bases. After removal of 4 bases from V and 1 base from J, the junction contained 8 bases not matched to a gene. The germline gives CDR1 SGDLS, CDR2 YYNGEE. The CDR3 is made up of 16 amino acids. CDR3 nucleotide sequence: TGTGCCAGCAGCTTTTACGACAGGGGGAATAACTATGGCTACACCTTC. The encoded protein is CASSFYDRGNNYGYTF.

This clone was observed a single time. The genes are TRBV6-5 and TRBJ1-2; possibly TRBD1 for D (5 bases). Per the germline V gene, CDR1 is MNHEY and CDR2 is SVGAGI. Trimming removed 4 bases from V and 4 bases from J, with 13 bases in between. The CDR3 consists of 14 residues. CDR3 amino acids: CASSLTQGFYGYTF. CDR3 nucleotides: TGTGCCAGCAGTTTAACGCAGGGATTCTATGGCTACACCTTC.

The chain uses TRBV5-1 and TRBJ1-1, with TRBD1 matching over 10 bases. The CDR3 consists of 16 residues. Losses at the gene ends were 0 bases for V and 4 bases for J; bases not matched to a gene: 6. Germline CDR1 reads SGHRS; CDR2 reads YFSETQ. The CDR3 nucleotides read TGCGCCAGCAGCTTGGCGACAGGGGGCGCGTCCACTGAAGCTTTCTTT. Translated: CASSLATGGASTEAFF.

The gene calls are TRBV5-1 and TRBJ2-3; 8 bases match TRBD2. Germline assignment: CDR1 SGHRS and CDR2 YFSETQ. The CDR3 sequence is 15 residues long. V dropped 7 bases and J dropped 2; count of bases not matched to a gene: 9. The CDR3 nucleotides are TGCGCCAGCCGCCCCGGGGGGGGCCTCACAGATACGCAGTATTTT. The encoded protein is CASRPGGGLTDTQYF.